These 15 T cell receptor beta chains were all obtained from the same sample, sequenced in a study of blood T cell repertoires in COVID-19. Here immunoSEQ multiplex PCR was the method, and the copy in TCRdb shows in-frame clones only, minus some. The sample has under 150,000 clones; about nine tenths are singletons. Sequenced material: peripheral blood. These receptors were obtained from a human donor with active COVID-19. The donor label of this sample is uncertain.

This clone has only one observation. This sequence joins TRBV4-2 and TRBJ1-4; D remains unclear. CDR3 length equals 15 residues. Germline loops: CDR1 LGHNA, CDR2 YNFKEQ. V was trimmed by 1 base and J by 2 bases, leaving 8 bases between them. The CDR3 reads CASSQAGGTNEKLFF. Written as DNA, the CDR3 is TGTGCCAGCAGCCAAGCAGGTGGGACTAATGAAAAACTGTTTTTT.

The genes are TRBV27 and TRBJ2-2; TRBD1 matches at 8 bases. CDR1 and CDR2 from the germline V gene are MNHEY and SMNVEV (reference sequence). CDR3 length equals 16 residues. V lost 6 bases and J lost 4; bases outside the gene matches: 10. CDR3 coding DNA: TGTGCCAGCAGAGACAAAGCGACAGGGGTCACCGGGGAGCTGTTTTTT. Translation gives CASRDKATGVTGELFF.

The chain couples TRBV27 to TRBJ1-1; D may be TRBD1 (6 bases). CDR1 MNHEY and CDR2 SMNVEV come from the germline V gene (reference sequence). Trimming removed 3 bases at V and 0 bases at J, with 11 bases between. CDR3 size: 15 residues. The CDR3 DNA is TGTGCCAGCAGTTTGTGGGGGCCCTTGAACACTGAAGCTTTCTTT. Protein: CASSLWGPLNTEAFF.

This CDR3 reads CAISVSGSSNGYTF. For the CDR3, the DNA is TGTGCCATCAGTGTGAGCGGGTCGTCAAACGGCTACACCTTC. The gene calls are TRBV10-3 and TRBJ1-2; no clear D gene. V shed 4 bases and J shed 8 bases, with 17 bases lying between them. Germline CDR1 reads ENHRY; CDR2 reads SYGVKD. The CDR3 runs to 14 residues.

This clone was recorded once. The CDR3 loop reads CASSQQSNEKLFF. As DNA, the CDR3 is TGTGCCAGCTCACAACAGTCTAATGAAAAACTGTTTTTT. This rearrangement joins TRBV18 to TRBJ1-4; no reliable D call. V shed 4 bases and J shed 3 bases, with 6 bases lying between them. This CDR3 has 13 residues. Germline V gene sequence: CDR1 KGHSH, CDR2 LQKENI.

The chain couples TRBV6-5 to TRBJ2-5; a possible D gene is TRBD2 (7 bases). The V end lost 5 bases, the J end lost 1 base, and 11 bases lay between the germline ends. The CDR3 is made up of 14 amino acids. The germline V gene encodes CDR1 MNHEY and CDR2 SVGAGI. The CDR3: CASSPGGLQETQYF. CDR3 nucleotide sequence: TGTGCCAGCAGTCCCGGGGGGCTCCAAGAGACCCAGTACTTC.

CDR3 bases: TGTGCCAGCAGCTTGGAGCCCAGGGACTATGGCTACACCTTC. It specifies CASSLEPRDYGYTF. V usage is TRBV5-6 and J usage is TRBJ1-2; D is possibly TRBD1 (5 bases). V was clipped by 0 bases and J by 3 bases, with 9 bases between them. The CDR3 runs to 14 residues. Germline V gene lookup returns CDR1 SGHDT and CDR2 YYEEEE.

This chain uses TRBV11-2 with TRBJ1-2; 10 nucleotides agree with TRBD1. The length of the CDR3 is 14 residues. V lost 5 bases and J lost 4; bases outside the gene matches: 4. The germline gives CDR1 SGHAT, CDR2 FQNNGV. CDR3 protein: CASSDRTGGYGYTF. The CDR3 DNA reads TGTGCCAGCAGCGACCGGACAGGGGGCTATGGCTACACCTTC. Full variable domain (outside the CDR3, taken from reference TRBV11-2 and TRBJ1-2): EAGVAQSPRYKIIEKRQSVAFWCNPISGHATLYWYQQILGQGPKLLIQFQNNGVVDDSQLPKDRFSAERLKGVDSTLKIQPAKLEDSAVYLCASSDRTGGYGYTFGSGTRLTVV.

This chain uses TRBV19 with TRBJ2-3; the D gene is possibly TRBD2 (5 bases). CDR1 and CDR2 from the germline V gene are LNHDA and SQIVND (reference sequence). This CDR3 contains 16 residues. Trimming pared 7 bases from V and 0 bases from J, leaving 17 bases between. This CDR3 is CASTPRSSLSTDTQYF. In nucleotides, the CDR3 is TGTGCCAGTACCCCAAGGTCTAGCTTGAGCACAGATACGCAGTATTTT.

The V gene is TRBV10-2, the J gene TRBJ2-5, with D unclear. The germline V and J ends were trimmed by 5 bases and 5 bases, with 6 bases remaining between them. The CDR3 is made up of 11 amino acids. Germline lookup yields CDR1 WSHSY and CDR2 SAAADI. CDR3 residues: CASSRRETQYF. The CDR3 DNA follows: TGCGCCAGCAGTCGTCGGGAGACCCAGTACTTC.

J is TRBJ2-7 and V is TRBV23-1; TRBD1 matches 9 bases. TRBV23-1 is an ORF for which the function is uncertain. Germline trimming cut 6 bases from V and 0 bases from J; bases unmatched to any gene: 12. The CDR3 loop spans 17 amino acids. The chain's CDR3 is CASRQTTGTGSSYEQYF. In nucleotides, the CDR3 is TGCGCCAGCAGGCAAACAACCGGGACAGGGAGCTCCTACGAGCAGTACTTC.

This clone was counted once. The CDR3 sequence: CASSSRTRVGDTQYF. The DNA of the CDR3 is TGTGCCAGCAGCTCACGGACCAGGGTAGGGGATACGCAGTATTTT. The J gene is TRBJ2-3, the V gene TRBV7-9; perhaps TRBD1 as D (5 bases). V lost 4 bases to trimming and J lost 6 bases, with 17 bases between them. CDR3 length: 15 amino acids. Germline V lookup: CDR1 SEHNR, CDR2 FQNEAQ (reference sequence).

The J gene is TRBJ2-5, the V gene TRBV7-9, with 7 nucleotides matching TRBD1. The CDR3 is made up of 13 amino acids. The V gene end was trimmed by 5 bases and the J gene end by 5 bases; junction bases not matched to a gene: 5. Germline V gene lookup returns CDR1 SEHNR and CDR2 FQNEAQ (reference sequence). The CDR3 bases are TGTGCCAGCAGCGCTACAGGGGTTGAGACCCAGTACTTC. Residues: CASSATGVETQYF.

In its sample, this clone was seen once. The rearrangement uses TRBV29-1 and TRBJ2-7, with a tentative D call TRBD2 (5 bases). The length of the CDR3 is 12 residues. Trimming removed 6 bases from V and 1 base from J, with 10 bases in between. Germline CDR1 and CDR2: SQVTM and ANQGSEA. CDR3 loop: CSVRDGSYEQYF. CDR3 coding DNA: TGCAGCGTGAGGGATGGGTCCTACGAGCAGTACTTC.

The chain is built from TRBV6-5 and TRBJ1-2; 12 bases are shared with TRBD1. CDR3 size: 14 residues. Trimming at V came to 2 bases and at J to 8 bases, leaving 3 bases not matched to a gene. The V gene's germline CDR1 is MNHEY and CDR2 SVGAGI. The CDR3 sequence: CASSYTGQGAGYTF. The CDR3 coding sequence is TGTGCCAGCAGTTACACGGGACAGGGGGCCGGCTACACCTTC.